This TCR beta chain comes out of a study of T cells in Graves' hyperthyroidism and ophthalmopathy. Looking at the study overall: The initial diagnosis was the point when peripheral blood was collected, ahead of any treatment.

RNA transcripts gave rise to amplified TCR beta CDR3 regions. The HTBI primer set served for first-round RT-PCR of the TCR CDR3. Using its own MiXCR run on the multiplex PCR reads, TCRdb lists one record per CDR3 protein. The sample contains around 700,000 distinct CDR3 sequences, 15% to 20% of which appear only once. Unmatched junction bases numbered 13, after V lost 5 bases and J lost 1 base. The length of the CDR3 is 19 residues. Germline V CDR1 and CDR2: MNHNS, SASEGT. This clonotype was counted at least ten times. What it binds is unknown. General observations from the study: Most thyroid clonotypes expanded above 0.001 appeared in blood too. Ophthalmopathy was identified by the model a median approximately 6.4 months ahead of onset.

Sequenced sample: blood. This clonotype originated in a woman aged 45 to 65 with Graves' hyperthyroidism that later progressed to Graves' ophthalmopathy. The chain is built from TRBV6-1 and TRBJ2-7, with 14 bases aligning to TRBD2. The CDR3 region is CASSPLWGTSGGSSYEQYF. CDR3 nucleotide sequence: TGTGCCAGCAGTCCCCTCTGGGGGACTAGCGGGGGCTCTTCCTACGAGCAGTACTTC.